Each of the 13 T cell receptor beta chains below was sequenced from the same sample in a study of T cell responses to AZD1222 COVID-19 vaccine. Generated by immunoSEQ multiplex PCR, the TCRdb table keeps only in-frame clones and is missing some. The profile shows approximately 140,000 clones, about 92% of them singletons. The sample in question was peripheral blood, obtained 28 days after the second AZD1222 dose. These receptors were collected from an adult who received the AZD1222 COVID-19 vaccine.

CDR3 in amino acids: CSVEEGGGSGRGFEKLFF. The CDR3 DNA reads TGCAGCGTTGAAGAGGGGGGAGGGTCGGGCAGAGGTTTTGAAAAACTGTTTTTT. The chain employs TRBV29-1 and TRBJ1-4; weak D call: TRBD1 (5 bases). Germline V gene lookup returns CDR1 SQVTM and CDR2 ANQGSEA. V was trimmed by 0 bases and J by 7 bases, leaving 24 bases between them. This CDR3 is 18 amino acids long. The whole variable domain, filled in from reference TRBV29-1 and TRBJ1-4, reads SAVISQKPSRDICQRGTSLTIQCQVDSQVTMMFWYRQQPGQSLTLIATANQGSEATYESGFVIDKFPISRPNLTFSTLTVSNMSPEDSSIYLCSVEEGGGSGRGFEKLFFGSGTQLSVL.

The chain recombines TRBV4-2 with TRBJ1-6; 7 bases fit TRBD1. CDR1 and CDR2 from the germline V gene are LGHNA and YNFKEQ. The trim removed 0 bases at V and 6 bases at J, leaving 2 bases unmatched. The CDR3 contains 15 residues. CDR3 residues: CASSQDEGANSPLHF. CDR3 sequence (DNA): TGTGCCAGCAGCCAAGACGAGGGGGCTAATTCACCCCTCCACTTT.

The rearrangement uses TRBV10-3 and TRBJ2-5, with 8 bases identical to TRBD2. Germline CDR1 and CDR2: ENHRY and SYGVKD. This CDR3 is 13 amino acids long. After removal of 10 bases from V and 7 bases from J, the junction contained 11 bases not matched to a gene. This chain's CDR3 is CATLPTGRGTQYF. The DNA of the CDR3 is TGTGCCACCCTTCCCACCGGGAGGGGGACCCAGTACTTC.

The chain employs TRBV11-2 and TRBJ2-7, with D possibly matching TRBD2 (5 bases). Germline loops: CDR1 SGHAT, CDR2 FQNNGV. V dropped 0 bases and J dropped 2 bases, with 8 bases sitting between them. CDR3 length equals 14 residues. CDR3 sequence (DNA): TGTGCCAGCAGCTTAGAACTAGGCCCCTACGAGCAGTACTTC. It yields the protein CASSLELGPYEQYF.

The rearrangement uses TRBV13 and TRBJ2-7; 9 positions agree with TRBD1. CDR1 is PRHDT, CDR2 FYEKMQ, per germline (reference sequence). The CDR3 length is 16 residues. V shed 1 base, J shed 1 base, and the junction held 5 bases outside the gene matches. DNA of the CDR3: TGTGCCAGCAGCTTAGATAGGACAGGGGATTCCTACGAGCAGTACTTC. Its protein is CASSLDRTGDSYEQYF. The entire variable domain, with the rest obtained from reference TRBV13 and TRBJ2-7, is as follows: AAGVIQSPRHLIKEKRETATLKCYPIPRHDTVYWYQQGPGQDPQFLISFYEKMQSDKGSIPDRFSAQQFSDYHSELNMSSLELGDSALYFCASSLDRTGDSYEQYFGPGTRLTVT.

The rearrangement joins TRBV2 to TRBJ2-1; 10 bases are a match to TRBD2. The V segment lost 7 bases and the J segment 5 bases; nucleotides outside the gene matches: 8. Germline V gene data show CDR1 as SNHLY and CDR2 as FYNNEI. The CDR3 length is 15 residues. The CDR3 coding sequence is TGTGCCAGCATACGGACTAGCGGACTTGACAATGAGCAGTTCTTC. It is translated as CASIRTSGLDNEQFF.

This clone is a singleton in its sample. The CDR3 DNA sequence: TGTGCCAGTAGTCCACAGCCACCCTACAATGAGCAGTTCTTC. Translated, it gives CASSPQPPYNEQFF. The rearrangement joins TRBV19 to TRBJ2-1, with D unclear. The CDR3 runs 14 residues. Germline CDR1 reads LNHDA; CDR2 reads SQIVND (reference sequence). Trimming removed 5 bases from V and 2 bases from J, with 10 bases in between.

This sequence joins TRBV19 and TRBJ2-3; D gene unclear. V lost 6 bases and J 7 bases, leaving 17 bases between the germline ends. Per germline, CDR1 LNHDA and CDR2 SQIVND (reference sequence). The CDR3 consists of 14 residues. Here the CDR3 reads CASRPSTSVYTQYF. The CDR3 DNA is TGTGCCAGTAGACCATCAACCTCAGTATATACGCAGTATTTT.

As DNA, the CDR3 is TGTGCCATCAGGGGACCGGGACAGACTAACTATGGCTACACCTTC. This codes for CAIRGPGQTNYGYTF. The chain links TRBV10-3 to TRBJ1-2, with TRBD1 matching 7 bases. The CDR3 is 15 amino acids. The germline V gene encodes CDR1 ENHRY and CDR2 SYGVKD. V gave up 6 bases and J gave up 0 bases; unmatched junction bases: 7.

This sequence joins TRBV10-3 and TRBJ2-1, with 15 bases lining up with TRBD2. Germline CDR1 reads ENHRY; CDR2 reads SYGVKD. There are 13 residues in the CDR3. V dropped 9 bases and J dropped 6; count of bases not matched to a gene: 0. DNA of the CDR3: TGTGCCATGGGACTAGCGGGAGGCAATGAGCAGTTCTTC. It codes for CAMGLAGGNEQFF.

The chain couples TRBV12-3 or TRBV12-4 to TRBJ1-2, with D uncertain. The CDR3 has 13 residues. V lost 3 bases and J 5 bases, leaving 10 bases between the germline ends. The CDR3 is CASSFRTVYGYTF. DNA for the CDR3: TGTGCCAGCAGTTTCCGAACAGTATATGGCTACACCTTC.

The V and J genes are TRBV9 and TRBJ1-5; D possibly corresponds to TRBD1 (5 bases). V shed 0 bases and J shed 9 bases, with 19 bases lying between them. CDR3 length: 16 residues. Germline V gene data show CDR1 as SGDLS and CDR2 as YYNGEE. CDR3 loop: CASSVGGPYLDRPQHF. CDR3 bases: TGTGCCAGCAGCGTAGGGGGACCCTATCTTGATCGGCCCCAGCATTTT.

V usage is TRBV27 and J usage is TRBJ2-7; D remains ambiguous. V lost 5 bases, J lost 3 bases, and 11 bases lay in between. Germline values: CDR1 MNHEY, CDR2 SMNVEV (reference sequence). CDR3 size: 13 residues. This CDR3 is CASSLRPNYEQYF. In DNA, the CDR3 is TGTGCCAGCAGTCTCCGACCCAACTACGAGCAGTACTTC.